This TCR beta chain stems from a study of T cells in Graves' hyperthyroidism and ophthalmopathy. RNA transcripts served as the template for amplifying TCR beta CDR3 regions. First-round RT-PCR of the TCR CDR3 relied on the HTBI primer set. TCRdb reprocessed the multiplex PCR reads via MiXCR and lists one record per CDR3 protein. The top ten hold roughly 18% of the sample, which has approximately 530,000 distinct CDR3 sequences, 16% seen once. Each patient was aged 18 to 65 and had newly diagnosed hyperthyroidism of under 2 months' duration. Diagnoses rested on clinical symptoms, serum thyroxine and TRAb, thyroid ultrasound and orbital computed tomography. As for this clonotype: Its antigen is undetermined.

The CDR3 is 14 residues long. V was shortened by 0 bases and J by 6 bases, with 8 bases between the two germline ends. Germline values: CDR1 LGHNA, CDR2 YSLEER. Overall study findings and caveats: Prediction of ophthalmopathy progression came a median around 7.1 months pre-onset.

This sequence joins TRBV4-3 and TRBJ2-2, with unresolved D. This receptor was taken from a woman in her late teens or twenties with Graves' hyperthyroidism. The material sequenced was blood. CDR3 in DNA: TGCGCCAGCAGCCAAGATGAAGGGCCCGGGGAGCTGTTTTTT. This sequence encodes CASSQDEGPGELFF.